Here is one T cell receptor beta chain with its context. From germline, CDR1 is LNHDA and CDR2 SQIVND (reference sequence). The CDR3 is 14 residues long. Trimming cost V 8 bases and J 0 bases, with 11 bases left between them. This sample was included in a study of control samples from healthy donors and cancer patients. The data were produced by immunoSEQ multiplex PCR, yet TCRdb's version contains in-frame clones alone and is incomplete. The sample carries about 160,000 clones, 96% recorded once. The rearrangement joins TRBV19 to TRBJ1-5; D remains ambiguous. This clonotype originated in a woman under 40 in good health. The sequencing sample was made of blood. CDR3 in amino acids: CASGESPSNQPQHF. CDR3 nucleotide sequence: TGTGCCAGTGGGGAGTCCCCTAGCAATCAGCCCCAGCATTTT.